One sample yielded the 21 T cell receptor beta chains listed below, sequenced in a study of shared clonotypes between healthy human individuals. Profiling relied on immunoSEQ multiplex PCR, and the TCRdb table lists in-frame clones only, not all of them. The table records about 560,000 clones, about 80% of them present only once. The sample taken for sequencing was PBMCs. The receptors here all came from a woman in her 40s in good health. Some clones in this sample may be carry-over from other donors' samples.

The chain employs TRBV10-3 and TRBJ2-1; TRBD1 matches at 8 bases. This CDR3 is built from 15 residues. Germline V gives CDR1 ENHRY, CDR2 SYGVKD. V gave up 5 bases and J gave up 5 bases; unmatched junction bases: 8. For the CDR3, the DNA is TGTGCCATCAGTATTGGGGGACAGGTAAACAATGAGCAGTTCTTC. Residues: CAISIGGQVNNEQFF.

The chain has TRBV19 and TRBJ2-5; TRBD2 agrees at 11 bases. CDR1 and CDR2 from the germline V gene are LNHDA and SQIVND (reference sequence). V dropped 9 bases and J dropped 2; count of bases not matched to a gene: 5. The CDR3 is 14 residues long. The CDR3 region has the DNA TGTGCCAGCGGGAGGACTAGCGGGCAAGAGACCCAGTACTTC. Translating it yields CASGRTSGQETQYF.

This clone turned up a few times. The chain is built from TRBV6-4 and TRBJ1-5; D is possibly TRBD1 (6 bases). The V gene's germline CDR1 is MRHNA and CDR2 SNTAGT. The CDR3 has 13 residues. Trimming pared 5 bases from V and 3 bases from J, leaving 8 bases between. CDR3 nucleotides: TGTGCCAGCAGTACAGGGCCCAATCAGCCCCAGCATTTT. Translated: CASSTGPNQPQHF.

The chain links TRBV18 to TRBJ1-3; TRBD1 might be the D (6 bases). This CDR3 is built from 17 residues. V lost 4 bases and J lost 0, with 16 bases in between. Per the germline V gene, CDR1 is KGHSH and CDR2 is LQKENI. The CDR3 DNA follows: TGTGCCAGCTCACTCCCCGGGGGGGCACTCTCTGGAAACACCATATATTTT. Translation gives CASSLPGGALSGNTIYF.

The chain employs TRBV10-3 and TRBJ2-6; weak D call: TRBD1 (5 bases). CDR3 length equals 16 residues. With 5 bases removed from V and 1 base from J, the gap between germline ends came to 12 bases. The V gene's germline CDR1 is ENHRY and CDR2 SYGVKD. The CDR3 is CAISPSAGSGANVLTF. The CDR3 nucleotides read TGTGCCATCAGTCCTTCGGCAGGGTCTGGGGCCAACGTCCTGACTTTC.

The chain recombines TRBV6-1 with TRBJ1-1; TRBD1 might be the D (5 bases). Germline V gene sequence: CDR1 MNHNS, CDR2 SASEGT. V lost 7 bases, J lost 2 bases, and 11 bases lay in between. CDR3 size: 13 residues. The CDR3 coding sequence is TGTGCCAGCACTGCGACAGTTAACACTGAAGCTTTCTTT. The encoded protein is CASTATVNTEAFF.

The rearrangement uses TRBV28 and TRBJ1-4; D gene uncertain. The CDR3 has 14 residues. Germline V lookup: CDR1 MDHEN, CDR2 SYDVKM. V lost 6 bases, J lost 2 bases, and 10 bases lay in between. The CDR3 DNA reads TGTGCCAGCAGGGGCCCTGGGACTAATGAAAAACTGTTTTTT. Translating gives CASRGPGTNEKLFF.

The chain uses TRBV28 and TRBJ1-1, with unresolved D. CDR1 is MDHEN, CDR2 SYDVKM, per germline. The ends were cut back, 2 bases at V and 6 bases at J, with 25 bases in the middle. The CDR3 consists of 18 residues. The CDR3 DNA reads TGTGCCAGCAGTTTAGCGACGGATTTCCCCCCAAGAGGCGCTGAAGCTTTCTTT. This encodes CASSLATDFPPRGAEAFF.

This clone was recorded only once. The rearrangement joins TRBV18 to TRBJ2-3; TRBD2 aligns across 7 bases. The V gene's germline CDR1 is KGHSH and CDR2 LQKENI. CDR3 length equals 17 residues. Losses at the gene ends were 0 bases for V and 5 bases for J; bases not matched to a gene: 11. The CDR3 nucleotides read TGTGCCAGCTCACCACCGCGGGGAGGGGTTAACCAAGATACGCAGTATTTT. Its translation is CASSPPRGGVNQDTQYF.

This clone occurred a few times. A read error may account for a junction end that differs from germline. The chain uses TRBV9 and TRBJ1-1; D is undetermined. Germline loops: CDR1 SGDLS, CDR2 YYNGEE. The CDR3 totals 11 residues. CDR3 residues: CASSPGDGDNF. CDR3 DNA sequence: TGTGCCAGCAGCCCGGGTGACGGTGACAACTTT.

Concerning this clone: A read error is likely here: a far larger clone is one base away. The J gene is TRBJ2-2, the V gene TRBV29-1; 9 bases agree with TRBD2. Germline assignment: CDR1 SQVTM and CDR2 ANQGSEA. The CDR3 contains 16 residues. CDR3 sequence: CSVVGGPAGASGELLF. The CDR3 DNA follows: TGCAGCGTTGTAGGTGGTCCAGCGGGAGCTAGCGGGGAGCTGCTTTTT.

As for this clone: Possible read error: a much larger clone is one base away. The chain joins TRBV11-3 to TRBJ2-2; 11 bases align to TRBD2. Germline V gene lookup returns CDR1 SGHNT and CDR2 YENEEA. The CDR3 length is 14 residues. J lost 4 bases, V lost 6 bases, and 1 base had no gene match. The CDR3: CASSSGRATGELFF. The CDR3 DNA is TGTGCCAGCAGTAGCGGGAGGGCCACCGGGGAGCTGTTTTTT. The entire variable domain, with the rest obtained from reference TRBV11-3 and TRBJ2-2, is as follows: EAGVVQSPRYKIIEKKQPVAFWCNPISGHNTLYWYLQNLGQGPELLIRYENEEAVDDSQLPKDRFSAERLKGVDSTLKIQPAELGDSAVYLCASSSGRATGELFFGEGSRLTVL.

This chain uses TRBV5-6 with TRBJ2-3; D ambiguous. Germline lookup yields CDR1 SGHDT and CDR2 YYEEEE. The V end was cut by 3 bases, the J end by 2 bases, with 13 bases between. The CDR3 length is 15 residues. This CDR3 reads CASSSPLDNTDTQYF. The CDR3 coding sequence is TGTGCCAGCAGCTCACCGTTAGACAACACAGATACGCAGTATTTT.

This chain links TRBV15 with TRBJ1-1, with TRBD1 matching over 8 bases. Germline CDR1 is LNHNV and CDR2 is YYDKDF (reference sequence). The CDR3 runs to 17 residues. V shed 0 bases, J shed 6 bases, and the junction held 12 bases outside the gene matches. The CDR3 region is CATSRDPPGQGGAEAFF. In DNA, the CDR3 is TGTGCCACCAGCAGAGATCCCCCTGGACAGGGAGGGGCTGAAGCTTTCTTT. Filled out from reference TRBV15 and TRBJ1-1, the complete variable domain reads DAMVIQNPRYQVTQFGKPVTLSCSQTLNHNVMYWYQQKSSQAPKLLFHYYDKDFNNEADTPDNFQSRRPNTSFCFLDIRSPGLGDTAMYLCATSRDPPGQGGAEAFFGQGTRLTVV.

The chain couples TRBV5-6 to TRBJ2-5; D is tentatively TRBD1 or TRBD2 (6 bases each). V lost 6 bases to trimming and J lost 7 bases, with 13 bases between them. This CDR3 has 12 amino acids. Looked up from germline, CDR1 is SGHDT and CDR2 is YYEEEE. The CDR3, as DNA: TGTGCCAGCACCCGAGAGGGGGGGACCCAGTACTTC. This gives the protein CASTREGGTQYF.

The rearrangement uses TRBV9 and TRBJ1-2, with 9 bases identical to TRBD1. Germline V CDR1 and CDR2: SGDLS, YYNGEE. CDR3 length equals 15 residues. Trimming at V came to 0 bases and at J to 8 bases, leaving 8 bases not matched to a gene. CDR3 sequence: CASSVAGDRVGGYTF. DNA of the CDR3: TGTGCCAGCAGCGTAGCTGGGGACAGGGTGGGCGGCTACACCTTC.

The V call is TRBV5-4, the J call TRBJ2-1; D may be TRBD1 or TRBD2 (6 bases each). The V and J ends lost 0 bases and 5 bases respectively, with 12 bases between them. Germline V CDR1 and CDR2: SGHNT, YYREEE (reference sequence). This CDR3 has 15 amino acids. CDR3: CASSLERGVHNEQFF. The DNA for the CDR3 is TGTGCCAGCAGCTTGGAGAGGGGGGTGCACAATGAGCAGTTCTTC.

This chain joins TRBV7-7 and TRBJ2-2, with TRBD2 identical over 10 bases. This CDR3 region has 17 residues. V was clipped by 5 bases and J by 5 bases; unmatched bases: 11. Germline V gene sequence: CDR1 SSHAT, CDR2 FNYEAQ (reference sequence). CDR3 DNA sequence: TGTGCCAGCAGCCCCCTTCCTAGCGGGAGTATGACCGGGGAGCTGTTTTTT. Its protein is CASSPLPSGSMTGELFF.

The V and J genes are TRBV18 and TRBJ1-4; TRBD1 agrees at 7 bases. Trimming took 2 bases from V and 4 from J; bases not matched to a gene: 7. The CDR3 length is 16 residues. Germline V gives CDR1 KGHSH, CDR2 LQKENI. CDR3 in amino acids: CASSPVTGTVNEKLFF. CDR3 DNA: TGTGCCAGCTCACCAGTGACCGGGACAGTTAATGAAAAACTGTTTTTT.

The V call is TRBV7-6, the J call TRBJ2-7, with D perhaps matching TRBD2 (5 bases). The CDR3 length is 14 residues. CDR1 is SGHVS and CDR2 is FNYEAQ in the germline V gene. The ends were cut back, 2 bases at V and 2 bases at J, with 10 bases in the middle. DNA for the CDR3: TGTGCCAGCAGCTTAAGCGGCGGCGCCTACGAGCAGTACTTC. It translates to CASSLSGGAYEQYF.

The rearrangement links TRBV11-2 to TRBJ2-7; possibly TRBD1 for D (5 bases). The CDR3 is made up of 12 amino acids. CDR1 and CDR2 (germline): SGHAT, FQNNGV. V was shortened by 3 bases and J by 5 bases, with 8 bases between the two germline ends. The CDR3 spells CASSFLGDEQYF. The CDR3 DNA reads TGTGCCAGCAGCTTCTTAGGGGACGAGCAGTACTTC. The variable domain in full, with the rest retrieved from reference TRBV11-2 and TRBJ2-7, is EAGVAQSPRYKIIEKRQSVAFWCNPISGHATLYWYQQILGQGPKLLIQFQNNGVVDDSQLPKDRFSAERLKGVDSTLKIQPAKLEDSAVYLCASSFLGDEQYFGPGTRLTVT.